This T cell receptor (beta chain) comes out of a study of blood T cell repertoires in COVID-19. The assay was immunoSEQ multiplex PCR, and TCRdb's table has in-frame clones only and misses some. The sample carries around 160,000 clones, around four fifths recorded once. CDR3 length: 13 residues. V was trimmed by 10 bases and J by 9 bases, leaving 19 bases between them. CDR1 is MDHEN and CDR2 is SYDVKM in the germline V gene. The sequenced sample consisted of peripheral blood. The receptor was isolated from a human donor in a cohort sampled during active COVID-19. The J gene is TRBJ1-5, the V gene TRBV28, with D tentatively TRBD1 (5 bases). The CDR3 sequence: CATARGGSAPQHF. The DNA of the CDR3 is TGTGCCACGGCGAGGGGAGGATCGGCGCCCCAGCATTTT.